This T cell receptor (beta chain) emerged from a study of T cell responses to AZD1222 COVID-19 vaccine. Study-level information: Analyses pooled second doses at about 4 or about 12 weeks.

A note on this clone: Its antigen is currently unknown.

Study-wide results and limits: Spike-spanning, vaccine-associated CD4 TCRs were dominant at 160-218 and 743-854. In the spike-specific TCR repertoire, nearly half reportedly target unmutated variant regions.

The assay was immunoSEQ multiplex PCR, and TCRdb's table has in-frame clones only and misses some. The data contain around 140,000 clones, 90% to 95% of them singletons. This CDR3 spans 16 amino acids. Germline lookup yields CDR1 SEHNR and CDR2 FQNEAQ (reference sequence). V was trimmed by 4 bases and J by 4 bases, leaving 16 bases between them. This chain connects TRBV7-9 to TRBJ2-2; D might be TRBD1 or TRBD2, each matching 5 bases. This TCR was sampled from an adult in good health. Sequenced material: peripheral blood, taken on day 0 of AZD1222 vaccination. The CDR3 DNA follows: TGTGCCAGCAGCTCCCGGGACCGGGCAGGCACCGGGGAGCTGTTTTTT. It encodes CASSSRDRAGTGELFF.